This TCR beta chain was identified during a study of blood T cells in healthy people across ages. For the second PCR, which ran for roughly 7 to 11 cycles, a sample-barcoded 5' primer and a J-beta primer mix were used. A template-switch adaptor containing 12 random nucleotides labeled each cDNA molecule. From each sample, at least 2.5 million paired-end reads containing CDR3 were obtained. TCRdb ran MiXCR on the 5' RACE reads and lists one entry per CDR3 protein. Among roughly 1,800,000 distinct CDR3 sequences listed, roughly 52% were seen once. Per the germline V gene, CDR1 is SQVTM and CDR2 is ANQGSEA. The V gene end was trimmed by 4 bases and the J gene end by 0 bases; junction bases not matched to a gene: 4. The CDR3 runs 15 residues. This clonotype turned up a few times. Its antigen is unidentified. Regarding the study as a whole: The recorded TCR beta diversity per million T cells decreased in a roughly linear manner with age. PBMCs were not sorted, which prevented a conclusive comparison of naive versus antigen-experienced cells.

The sequenced sample consisted of blood. This clonotype was sampled from a middle-aged woman in good health. The rearrangement links TRBV29-1 to TRBJ2-7; 12 bases are shared with TRBD2. The DNA of the CDR3 is TGCAGCGTTGTACTAGCGGGGGGTCACTCCTACGAGCAGTACTTC. This translates into CSVVLAGGHSYEQYF.